The rows below give T cell receptor beta chains drawn from one sample of a study of blood T cell repertoires in COVID-19. TCRdb keeps only in-frame clones here, not all; method: immunoSEQ multiplex PCR. This sample has 100,000 or so clones, with over 80% found just once. The sequenced sample consisted of peripheral blood. These TCRs come from a woman in her 50s in a cohort sampled during active COVID-19. The conserved cysteine and the conserved F or W are not part of the CDR3 here. The order of the fields is J gene, V gene, CDR3 protein.

TRBJ1-1,TRBV7-2,ASSPRGGVAEAF
TRBJ2-5,TRBV28,ASTLQGSGVAQY
TRBJ2-1,TRBV28,ASSHRGSSYNEQF
TRBJ1-3,TRBV3-1/TRBV3-2,ASSHQPGTGGFSGNTIY
TRBJ2-1,TRBV20-1,SASTSNNEQF
TRBJ2-7,TRBV10-1,ASSDFRLAGDYEQY
TRBJ2-2,TRBV5-1,ASAPLGQGVAGELF
TRBJ2-5,TRBV5-1,ASSSSTQETQY
TRBJ1-1,TRBV2,ASSGFGVNTEAF
TRBJ2-7,TRBV11-3,ASSLGSGGNYEQY
TRBJ1-2,TRBV3-1/TRBV3-2,ASSPTGQISYGYT
TRBJ2-3,TRBV4-1,ASSHEQNINSGSSFDTQY
TRBJ1-5,TRBV30,AWSVFPGRGQPQH
TRBJ1-6,TRBV12-3/TRBV12-4,ASSWPNSPLH
TRBJ1-1,TRBV5-1,ASSRDRISSSEAF
TRBJ1-5,TRBV27,ASSSGQGDQPQH
TRBJ2-6,TRBV6-1,ASSETGGAGANVLT
TRBJ2-7,TRBV3-1/TRBV3-2,ASRHNSDEQY
TRBJ1-2,TRBV5-1,ASSLDSGYT
TRBJ2-7,TRBV30,AWAEGGPIYEQY
TRBJ1-1,TRBV7-9,ASSLSRGKNTEAF
TRBJ2-7,TRBV18,ASSPSDEQY
TRBJ1-2,TRBV7-2,ASSTSRGYGYT
TRBJ2-2,TRBV5-1,ASSLVPETSANTGELF
TRBJ2-3,TRBV9,ASSVTSGGGGTDTQY
TRBJ2-4,TRBV9,ASSGGGLAHIQY
TRBJ2-5,TRBV5-1,ASSLDRGQETQY
TRBJ1-4,TRBV5-6,ASTPDPGNEKLF
TRBJ1-4,TRBV7-7,ASSLGGNEKLF
TRBJ1-1,TRBV7-9,ASSLHRVEAF
TRBJ1-6,TRBV10-3,AISEVGGSNSPLH
TRBJ2-1,TRBV7-6,ASSLGHSSSYNEQF
TRBJ2-2,TRBV7-9,ASSFGQGLGNTGELF
TRBJ1-2,TRBV7-8,ASSTTGATPPYGYT
TRBJ1-6,TRBV28,ASLGQSYNSPLH
TRBJ2-7,TRBV30,AWRATGGRYEQY
TRBJ2-3,TRBV6-5,ASKRSGRTDTQY
TRBJ1-1,TRBV20-1,SFSGVTEAF
TRBJ2-5,TRBV5-4,ASSLGGRETQY
TRBJ1-1,TRBV27,ASSFDRDTEAF
TRBJ2-5,TRBV5-4,ASSLGTSGGLETQY
TRBJ2-3,TRBV5-1,ASSLARRAADTQY
TRBJ1-2,TRBV24-1,ATSDPGRQDGYT
TRBJ1-6,TRBV11-2,ASSLAVGRQGLH
TRBJ1-5,TRBV5-6,ASSYSGTRGSNQPQH
TRBJ2-1,TRBV11-2,ASSRGGSSYNEQF
TRBJ1-2,TRBV6-5,ASRHGQTANYGYT
TRBJ2-3,TRBV19,ASSNTGFAQDTQY
TRBJ1-5,TRBV2,ASRGTNQPQH
TRBJ1-3,TRBV6-2/TRBV6-3,ASSIRQGAGNTIY
TRBJ2-3,TRBV6-1,ASSEAVGAADTQY
TRBJ2-4,TRBV11-3,ASSLGGTSGRAGNIQY
TRBJ1-1,TRBV19,ASSIGSHTEAF
TRBJ2-7,TRBV9,ASSASGGAYEQY
TRBJ1-1,TRBV10-1,ASSESGGDRGNTEAF
TRBJ2-7,TRBV5-1,ASSTSGGAYYEQY
TRBJ1-1,TRBV5-1,ASSLQYRNTEAF
TRBJ2-4,TRBV18,ASSLRPGSENIQY
TRBJ2-3,TRBV5-1,ASSADRGADTQY
TRBJ2-7,TRBV19,ASSSGTSGRYEQY